The 29 T cell receptor beta chains below all came from one sample that was sequenced in a study of shared clonotypes between healthy human individuals. The naive CD8 subset, CD45RO-negative cells positively selected for CCR7, excluded terminally differentiated effector memory CD45RA+ cells. Method: immunoSEQ multiplex PCR; TCRdb's copy keeps in-frame clones and lacks some. The profile shows just over 2,000,000 clones, roughly 95% of them singletons. Sequencing was performed on naive CD8+ T cells sorted from blood. These receptors all come from a man between 18 and 29 years old in good health.

The V gene is TRBV27, the J gene TRBJ2-7; 9 bases fit TRBD1. This CDR3 is built from 13 residues. Germline values: CDR1 MNHEY, CDR2 SMNVEV (reference sequence). Trimming removed 8 bases from V and 5 bases from J; junction bases left unmatched: 7. CDR3 region: CASALTGGHEQYF. The CDR3 region has the DNA TGTGCCAGCGCCTTAACAGGGGGCCACGAGCAGTACTTC.

This chain uses TRBV19 with TRBJ1-6, with TRBD1 as a possible D gene (5 bases). Per germline, CDR1 LNHDA and CDR2 SQIVND (reference sequence). There are 13 residues in the CDR3. V was pared by 10 bases and J by 14 bases, with 21 bases between. CDR3 sequence reads: CATTDTSTVTLHF. Written as DNA, the CDR3 is TGTGCCACCACGGACACCTCTACGGTAACCCTCCACTTT.

CDR3 loop: CASSIGKRRDYTGELFF. The CDR3 DNA is TGTGCCAGTAGTATCGGTAAAAGGCGGGACTACACCGGGGAGCTGTTTTTT. This sequence joins TRBV19 and TRBJ2-2, with D perhaps matching TRBD2 (6 bases). Trimming pared 3 bases from V and 3 bases from J, leaving 17 bases between. The V gene's germline CDR1 is LNHDA and CDR2 SQIVND (reference sequence). This CDR3 comprises 17 residues.

The V call is TRBV10-1, the J call TRBJ2-7; D might be TRBD2 (6 bases). The V end was cut by 0 bases, the J end by 6 bases, with 12 bases between. Germline CDR1 WNHNN, CDR2 SYGVQD (reference sequence). The CDR3 loop spans 14 amino acids. In DNA form, the CDR3 reads TGCGCCAGCAGTGAGTCTTTACTAGCAGGCGAGCAGTACTTC. Translation gives CASSESLLAGEQYF.

Details on this clone: Other DNA variants within this sample encode the same CDR3. This chain links TRBV6-5 with TRBJ2-3, with 9 bases lining up with TRBD1. Germline CDR1 MNHEY, CDR2 SVGAGI. V trimming: 2 bases; J trimming: 3 bases; junction bases outside the gene matches: 0. This CDR3 region has 14 residues. CDR3 protein: CASSYGTGTDTQYF. For the CDR3, the DNA is TGTGCCAGCAGTTACGGGACAGGGACAGATACGCAGTATTTT.

The chain links TRBV19 to TRBJ1-2; D is perhaps TRBD1 (6 bases). V lost 0 bases and J lost 6, with 17 bases in between. The CDR3 runs 16 residues. Per germline, CDR1 LNHDA and CDR2 SQIVND (reference sequence). This chain's CDR3 is CASSIDLGGGNDGYTF. The CDR3 DNA reads TGTGCCAGTAGTATAGATCTCGGAGGGGGGAACGATGGCTACACCTTC.

On this clone itself: At one end the junction does not follow the germline gene, possibly because of a read error. The chain combines TRBV5-6 with TRBJ2-2; D remains unclear. Germline loops: CDR1 SGHDT, CDR2 YYEEEE. CDR3 length: 12 residues. The CDR3 here is CASCFGTGELFF. The CDR3 DNA is TGTGCCAGCTGCTTTGGCACCGGGGAGCTGTTTTTT.

The rearrangement joins TRBV6-1 to TRBJ1-6; a possible D gene is TRBD1 (5 bases). CDR1 MNHNS and CDR2 SASEGT come from the germline V gene. V lost 2 bases to trimming and J lost 0 bases, with 8 bases between them. The CDR3 loop spans 16 amino acids. The CDR3: CASSEWTSSYNSPLHF. CDR3 bases: TGTGCCAGCAGTGAATGGACAAGCTCCTATAATTCACCCCTCCACTTT.

The rearrangement uses TRBV5-6 and TRBJ2-1, with a possible D match to TRBD2 (6 bases). CDR3 length equals 15 residues. V shed 2 bases and J shed 5 bases, with 14 bases lying between them. Germline CDR1 reads SGHDT; CDR2 reads YYEEEE. The CDR3 sequence is CASSFVRESDNEQFF. CDR3 DNA: TGTGCCAGCAGCTTTGTACGGGAGAGCGACAATGAGCAGTTCTTC.

V is TRBV4-2 and J is TRBJ2-7, with TRBD1 matching 7 bases. This CDR3 contains 14 residues. Looked up from germline, CDR1 is LGHNA and CDR2 is YNFKEQ. V trimming: 0 bases; J trimming: 3 bases; junction bases outside the gene matches: 2. In nucleotides, the CDR3 is TGTGCCAGCAGCCAAGAGGACAGGTTCTACGAGCAGTACTTC. It codes for CASSQEDRFYEQYF.

The chain joins TRBV6-5 to TRBJ1-6; D remains unclear. The germline V and J ends were trimmed by 2 bases and 8 bases, with 7 bases remaining between them. This CDR3 comprises 13 residues. Germline CDR1 MNHEY, CDR2 SVGAGI. The CDR3 reads CASSYRQDSPLHF. CDR3 coding DNA: TGTGCCAGCAGTTACCGGCAGGATTCACCCCTCCACTTT.

The chain employs TRBV6-1 and TRBJ2-3, with a possible D match to TRBD2 (5 bases). Deletions cut 4 bases from V and 2 bases from J, with 10 bases between. CDR1 is MNHNS and CDR2 is SASEGT in the germline V gene. The CDR3 spans 14 residues. The CDR3 coding sequence is TGTGCCAGCAGTGCGGGATTCGACACAGATACGCAGTATTTT. This translates into CASSAGFDTDTQYF.

The chain employs TRBV11-2 and TRBJ2-7; TRBD1 or TRBD2 may be the D gene (5 bases each). Germline CDR1 is SGHAT and CDR2 is FQNNGV. Trimming took off 4 bases at V and 3 bases at J, with 10 bases between the two ends. The length of the CDR3 is 13 residues. CDR3 coding DNA: TGTGCCAGCAGCTGGGACGGTTACTACGAGCAGTACTTC. Its protein is CASSWDGYYEQYF.

This rearrangement joins TRBV7-2 to TRBJ1-6; D gene uncertain. This CDR3 has 16 residues. CDR1 is SGHTA and CDR2 is FQGNSA in the germline V gene. Between the trimmed V and J ends, which lost 4 bases and 0 bases, there was a span of 10 bases. The DNA of the CDR3 is TGTGCCAGCAGCTCCGCGGGTGGCTCCTATAATTCACCCCTCCACTTT. As protein: CASSSAGGSYNSPLHF.

The V and J genes are TRBV27 and TRBJ2-1, with a tentative D call TRBD2 (5 bases). Trimming stripped 6 bases from V and 5 bases from J, with 17 bases between. This CDR3 region has 15 residues. Looked up from germline, CDR1 is MNHEY and CDR2 is SMNVEV (reference sequence). The CDR3: CASSLFRGSNNEQFF. In nucleotides, the CDR3 is TGTGCCAGCAGCCTCTTTCGAGGGAGTAACAATGAGCAGTTCTTC.

The chain couples TRBV6-6 to TRBJ1-5, with D hard to call. This CDR3 is built from 12 residues. The V gene's germline CDR1 is MNHNY and CDR2 SVGAGI (reference sequence). Trimming left V 6 bases short and J 3 bases short, with 6 bases between. The CDR3 here is CASREANQPQHF. The CDR3 nucleotides are TGTGCCAGCAGGGAGGCCAATCAGCCCCAGCATTTT.

The rearrangement uses TRBV4-2 and TRBJ1-2, with 7 bases fitting TRBD1. The CDR3 length is 14 residues. Germline CDR1 reads LGHNA; CDR2 reads YNFKEQ. V shed 3 bases, J shed 8 bases, and the junction held 9 bases outside the gene matches. In nucleotides, the CDR3 is TGTGCCAGCAGCCACCCGGAGGGGGCGGTCGGCTACACCTTC. Protein product: CASSHPEGAVGYTF.

The V gene is TRBV9, the J gene TRBJ2-1; 10 bases fit TRBD2. Germline values: CDR1 SGDLS, CDR2 YYNGEE. CDR3 length: 15 amino acids. Unmatched junction bases numbered 6, after V lost 4 bases and J lost 5 bases. The CDR3 sequence is CASSPTSGLDNEQFF. The CDR3, as DNA: TGTGCCAGCAGCCCGACTAGCGGGTTAGACAATGAGCAGTTCTTC.

V usage is TRBV2 and J usage is TRBJ2-1, with 12 bases lining up with TRBD2. The CDR3 totals 15 residues. V was pared by 4 bases and J by 8 bases, with 6 bases of the junction left unmatched. CDR1 is SNHLY, CDR2 FYNNEI, per germline. In DNA, the CDR3 is TGTGCCAGCAGTGGAGAGACTAGCGGGGGCCATGAGCAGTTCTTC. This encodes CASSGETSGGHEQFF.

This chain connects TRBV6-5 to TRBJ2-7; a possible D gene is TRBD1 (5 bases). CDR1 and CDR2 from the germline V gene are MNHEY and SVGAGI. The germline V and J ends were trimmed by 5 bases and 0 bases, with 11 bases remaining between them. This CDR3 spans 14 amino acids. Here the CDR3 reads CASSGAGNSYEQYF. CDR3 bases: TGTGCCAGCAGTGGGGCAGGGAACTCCTACGAGCAGTACTTC.

The chain joins TRBV29-1 to TRBJ1-2; no clear D gene. Trimming stripped 1 base from V and 1 base from J, with 16 bases between. Germline loops: CDR1 SQVTM, CDR2 ANQGSEA. The CDR3 contains 16 residues. The CDR3 bases are TGCAGCGTTGAAGCCGTCGGGCCCGGGGATAACTATGGCTACACCTTC. It codes for CSVEAVGPGDNYGYTF.

The chain has TRBV5-4 and TRBJ2-3; no reliable D call. V lost 0 bases to trimming and J lost 5 bases, with 7 bases between them. There are 13 residues in the CDR3. Germline CDR1 SGHNT, CDR2 YYREEE (reference sequence). The CDR3 DNA reads TGTGCCAGCAGCTTGGTTGCAGGAGATACGCAGTATTTT. Protein: CASSLVAGDTQYF.

The chain couples TRBV7-9 to TRBJ2-1; TRBD2 aligns across 9 bases. Germline-derived CDR1 and CDR2 are SEHNR and FQNEAQ (reference sequence). The length of the CDR3 is 17 residues. The V segment lost 4 bases and the J segment 10 bases; nucleotides outside the gene matches: 17. The chain's CDR3 is CASSSPRELRGGREQFF. For the CDR3, the DNA is TGTGCCAGCAGCTCCCCAAGGGAGTTGCGGGGGGGTAGGGAGCAGTTCTTC.

This clone was recorded only once. The chain is built from TRBV6-5 and TRBJ2-4; 9 bases fit TRBD1. This CDR3 spans 14 amino acids. From germline, CDR1 is MNHEY and CDR2 SVGAGI. Losses at the gene ends were 4 bases for V and 8 bases for J; bases not matched to a gene: 6. CDR3 coding DNA: TGTGCCAGCAGTTCAACAGGGGGCGAGGACATTCAGTACTTC. It encodes CASSSTGGEDIQYF.

The chain's CDR3 is CASSRPPTGYNEQFF. The CDR3 DNA reads as TGTGCCAGCAGCCGCCCCCCCACAGGATACAATGAGCAGTTCTTC. The V and J genes are TRBV27 and TRBJ2-1; perhaps TRBD1 as D (5 bases). The length of the CDR3 is 15 residues. V dropped 6 bases and J dropped 4 bases, with 16 bases sitting between them. CDR1 and CDR2 from the germline V gene are MNHEY and SMNVEV (reference sequence).

V usage is TRBV27 and J usage is TRBJ2-7; D not resolved. The CDR3 totals 13 residues. The V and J ends lost 0 bases and 6 bases respectively, with 9 bases between them. CDR1 is MNHEY and CDR2 is SMNVEV in the germline V gene (reference sequence). In nucleotides, the CDR3 is TGTGCCAGCAGTTTATCGGGCGGTGCCGAGCAGTACTTC. Residues: CASSLSGGAEQYF.

This chain uses TRBV2 with TRBJ1-3; D may be TRBD1 (5 bases). CDR1 and CDR2 (germline): SNHLY, FYNNEI. Trimming took off 6 bases at V and 1 base at J, with 13 bases between the two ends. This CDR3 is 15 amino acids long. The CDR3 nucleotides are TGTGCCAGCAGGTTGACAGTCCAATCTGGAAACACCATATATTTT. This gives the protein CASRLTVQSGNTIYF. The full variable domain, with the rest looked up from reference TRBV2 and TRBJ1-3, is EPEVTQTPSHQVTQMGQEVILRCVPISNHLYFYWYRQILGQKVEFLVSFYNNEISEKSEIFDDQFSVERPDGSNFTLKIRSTKLEDSAMYFCASRLTVQSGNTIYFGEGSWLTVV.

This clone was seen just once. The chain joins TRBV6-4 to TRBJ2-7; a weak D match, TRBD2 (6 bases). The CDR3 extends over 12 amino acids. With 6 bases removed from V and 5 bases from J, the gap between germline ends came to 11 bases. Germline values: CDR1 MRHNA, CDR2 SNTAGT. CDR3 sequence (DNA): TGTGCCAGCAGAAAGGGGAGGCACGAGCAGTACTTC. Translating it yields CASRKGRHEQYF.

V gene TRBV2 combines with J gene TRBJ2-1; D gene uncertain. V lost 1 base, J lost 10 bases, and 17 bases lay in between. Per the germline V gene, CDR1 is SNHLY and CDR2 is FYNNEI. The CDR3 contains 15 residues. Here the CDR3 DNA reads TGTGCCAGCAGTGAAGGGGTCGCGGCCCACCGGGAGCAGTTCTTC. Translating it yields CASSEGVAAHREQFF.